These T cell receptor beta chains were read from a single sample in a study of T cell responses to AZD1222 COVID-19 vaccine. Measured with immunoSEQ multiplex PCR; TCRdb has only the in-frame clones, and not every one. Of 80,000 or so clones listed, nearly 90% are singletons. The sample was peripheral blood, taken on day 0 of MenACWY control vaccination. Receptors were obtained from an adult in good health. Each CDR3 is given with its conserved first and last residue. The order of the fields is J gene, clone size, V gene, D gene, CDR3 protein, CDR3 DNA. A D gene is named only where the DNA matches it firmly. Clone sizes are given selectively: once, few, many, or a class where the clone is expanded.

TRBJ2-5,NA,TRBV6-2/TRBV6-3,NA,CASSSYQGGETQYF,TGTGCCAGCAGTTCTTACCAGGGGGGAGAGACCCAGTACTTC
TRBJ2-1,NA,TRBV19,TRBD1,CASRRQGTNEQFF,TGTGCCAGTAGGAGACAGGGGACCAATGAGCAGTTCTTC
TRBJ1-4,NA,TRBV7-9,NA,CASSLEAYRSEKLFF,TGTGCCAGCAGCTTAGAAGCCTACCGAAGTGAAAAACTGTTTTTT
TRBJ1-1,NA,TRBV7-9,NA,CASSPSYRDRAFF,TGTGCCAGCAGCCCGAGCTACAGGGATCGAGCTTTCTTT
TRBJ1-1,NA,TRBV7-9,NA,CASSSNARAFF,TGTGCCAGCAGCTCAAACGCTCGGGCTTTCTTT
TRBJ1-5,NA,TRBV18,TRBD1,CASSSSTGASNQPQHF,TGTGCCAGCTCATCGAGTACAGGGGCGTCAAATCAGCCCCAGCATTTT
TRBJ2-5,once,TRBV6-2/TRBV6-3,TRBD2,CASRPTGGETQYF,TGTGCCAGCAGACCTACGGGGGGAGAGACCCAGTACTTC
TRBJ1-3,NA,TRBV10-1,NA,CASSEPRAAYSGNTIYF,TGCGCCAGCAGTGAGCCGAGGGCTGCCTACTCTGGAAACACCATATATTTT
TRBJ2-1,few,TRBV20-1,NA,CRRFKDEQFF,TGCAGGCGTTTTAAGGATGAGCAGTTCTTC
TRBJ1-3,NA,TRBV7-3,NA,CASSSRPGNTIYF,TGTGCCAGCAGCTCACGGCCCGGAAACACCATATATTTT
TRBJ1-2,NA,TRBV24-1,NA,CATGTGYGYTF,TGTGCCACCGGTACAGGCTATGGCTACACCTTC
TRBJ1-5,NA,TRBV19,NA,CASRDANQPQHF,TGTGCCAGTAGGGACGCTAATCAGCCCCAGCATTTT
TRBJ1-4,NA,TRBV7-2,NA,CASSFMTGYEKLFF,TGTGCCAGCAGCTTTATGACAGGATATGAAAAACTGTTTTTT
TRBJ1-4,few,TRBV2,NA,CASTRGGEKLFF,TGTGCCAGCACTCGGGGGGGAGAAAAACTGTTTTTT
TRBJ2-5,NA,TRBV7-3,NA,CASSLGAGARETQYF,TGTGCCAGCAGCTTAGGGGCAGGGGCCAGGGAGACCCAGTACTTC
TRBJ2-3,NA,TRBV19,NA,CASTPGGGLGDTQYF,TGTGCCAGTACCCCCGGCGGGGGCCTTGGAGATACGCAGTATTTT
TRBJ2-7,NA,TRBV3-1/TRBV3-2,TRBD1,CASSQADREKQYF,TGTGCCAGCAGCCAAGCAGACAGGGAGAAGCAGTACTTC
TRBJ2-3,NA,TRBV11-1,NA,CASSLGDTQYF,TGTGCCAGCAGCTTAGGGGATACGCAGTATTTT
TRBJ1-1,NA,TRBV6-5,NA,CASSTKPRRGTEAFF,TGTGCCAGCAGTACCAAGCCTCGCCGGGGCACTGAAGCTTTCTTT
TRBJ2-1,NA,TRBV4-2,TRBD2,CASSQAAASGGASSYNEQFF,TGTGCCAGCAGCCAAGCGGCCGCTAGCGGGGGGGCGAGCTCCTACAATGAGCAGTTCTTC
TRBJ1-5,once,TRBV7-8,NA,CASSSRQPQEPQHF,TGTGCCAGCAGCAGCAGACAGCCTCAGGAGCCCCAGCATTTT
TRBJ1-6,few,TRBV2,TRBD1,CASSGGDRVGSPLHF,TGTGCCAGCAGTGGGGGGGACAGAGTAGGTTCACCCCTCCACTTT
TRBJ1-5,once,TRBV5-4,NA,CASSLVRGPLNQPQHF,TGTGCCAGCAGCTTGGTCAGGGGCCCCCTCAATCAGCCCCAGCATTTT
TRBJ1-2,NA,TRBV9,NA,CASSPRDGHYGYTF,TGTGCCAGCAGCCCCCGGGACGGACACTATGGCTACACCTTC
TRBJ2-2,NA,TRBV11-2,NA,CASSPRVHPPGELFF,TGTGCCAGCAGCCCCAGGGTCCACCCTCCCGGGGAGCTGTTTTTT
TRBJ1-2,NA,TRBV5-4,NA,CASSLGRDGSYTF,TGTGCCAGCAGCCTGGGTAGGGATGGGAGCTACACCTTC
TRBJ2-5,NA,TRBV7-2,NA,CASSLGWKETQYF,TGTGCCAGCAGCTTAGGATGGAAAGAGACCCAGTACTTC
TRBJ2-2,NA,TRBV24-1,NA,CATSDLARSAGELFF,TGTGCCACCAGTGATTTGGCCCGAAGCGCCGGGGAGCTGTTTTTT
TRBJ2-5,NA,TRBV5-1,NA,CASSFQVQETQYF,TGCGCCAGCAGCTTCCAGGTCCAAGAGACCCAGTACTTC
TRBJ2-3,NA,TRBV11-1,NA,CASSYTDTQYF,TGTGCCAGCTCCTACACAGATACGCAGTATTTT
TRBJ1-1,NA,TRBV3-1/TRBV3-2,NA,CASSLTTGTDTEAFF,TGTGCCAGCAGCCTCACAACAGGGACCGACACTGAAGCTTTCTTT
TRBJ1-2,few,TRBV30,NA,CAWSIWGGQGYTF,TGTGCCTGGAGTATCTGGGGCGGGCAGGGCTACACCTTC
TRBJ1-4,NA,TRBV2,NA,CASSVEEKLFF,TGTGCCAGCAGTGTCGAGGAAAAACTGTTTTTT
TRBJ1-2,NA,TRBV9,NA,CASSASRDGYTF,TGTGCCAGCAGCGCCTCCAGGGACGGCTACACCTTC
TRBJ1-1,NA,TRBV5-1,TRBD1,CASTSPGGITEAFF,TGCGCCAGCACCTCTCCAGGGGGCATTACTGAAGCTTTCTTT
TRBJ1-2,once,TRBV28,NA,CASSLNKDYGYTF,TGTGCCAGCAGTTTAAACAAGGACTATGGCTACACCTTC
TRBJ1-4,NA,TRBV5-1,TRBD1,CASSYRGLGEKLFF,TGCGCCAGCAGCTACAGGGGATTAGGAGAAAAACTGTTTTTT
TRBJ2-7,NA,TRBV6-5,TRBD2,CASSYPLGLDTEQYF,TGTGCCAGCAGTTACCCTCTGGGACTAGACACCGAGCAGTACTTC
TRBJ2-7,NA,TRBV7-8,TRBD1,CASSFRADRAYEQYF,TGTGCCAGCAGCTTTAGGGCCGACAGGGCGTACGAGCAGTACTTC
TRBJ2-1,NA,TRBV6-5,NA,CASYLYNEQFF,TGTGCTTCCTACCTCTACAATGAGCAGTTCTTC
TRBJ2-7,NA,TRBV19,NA,CASSNYPAGEQYF,TGTGCCAGTAGTAACTACCCTGCGGGGGAGCAGTACTTC
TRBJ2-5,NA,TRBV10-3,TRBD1,CAISEGTGQETQYF,TGTGCCATCAGTGAAGGGACAGGGCAAGAGACCCAGTACTTC
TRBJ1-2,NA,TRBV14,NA,CASSLAPNYGYTF,TGTGCCAGCAGCCTGGCCCCTAACTATGGCTACACCTTC
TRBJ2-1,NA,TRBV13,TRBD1,CASSPLGQGGNEQFF,TGTGCCAGCAGCCCGCTGGGACAGGGCGGCAATGAGCAGTTCTTC
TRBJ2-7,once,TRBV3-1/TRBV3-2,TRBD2,CASSQASGGTYEQYF,TGTGCCAGCAGCCAAGCTAGCGGGGGTACCTACGAGCAGTACTTC
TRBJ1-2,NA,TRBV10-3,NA,CAISGRDGANYGYTF,TGTGCCATCAGTGGTAGAGATGGCGCGAACTATGGCTACACCTTC
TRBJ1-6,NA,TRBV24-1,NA,CATSDTGSNSPLHF,TGTGCCACCAGTGATACGGGAAGTAATTCACCCCTCCACTTT
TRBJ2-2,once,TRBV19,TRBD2,CASASGTSYSSGELFF,TGTGCCAGTGCCTCCGGGACTAGCTACTCCTCCGGGGAGCTGTTTTTT
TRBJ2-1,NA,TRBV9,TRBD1,CASSVTGTGEQFF,TGTGCCAGCAGCGTGACAGGGACGGGTGAGCAGTTCTTC
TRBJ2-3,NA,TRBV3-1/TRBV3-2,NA,CASSPQGPPDTQYF,TGTGCCAGCAGTCCACAGGGTCCCCCAGATACGCAGTATTTT